This T cell receptor beta chain was sequenced in a study of T cells in Graves' hyperthyroidism and ophthalmopathy (dated by TCRdb to the late 2010s). About the investigation overall: Peripheral blood was collected at initial diagnosis, before any treatment. Prospective prediction of ophthalmopathy was tested in an independent validation cohort consisting of roughly 19 hyperthyroidism patients and approximately 16 patients who later progressed to ophthalmopathy. After sampling, hyperthyroidism patients received methimazole starting at 30 mg daily, and ophthalmopathy patients received high-dose intravenous methylprednisolone. TCR V-J signatures able to tell the groups apart were searched for in a discovery cohort of approximately 95 patients, of whom fewer than 45 had Graves' ophthalmopathy and roughly 59 had stable Graves' hyperthyroidism. The approximately 98 discovery patients were randomly divided into training and test sets at a 7:3 ratio. The paper describes TCR Vbeta CDR3 sequencing of some 130 peripheral blood samples, made up of 43 ophthalmopathy patients, approximately 73 hyperthyroidism patients and about 17 progressor patients. In addition, the study compared T-cell repertoires in thyroid tissue and in blood from over 5 Graves' hyperthyroidism patients.

What the work shows at the level of the full study, not this receptor alone: Sample size was not statistically predetermined, and investigators were not blinded to group allocation. In validation, the model predicted progression to ophthalmopathy a median of about 5.9 months before onset, with about 70% sensitivity and 72.22% specificity. A model built on a 13 V-J signature distinguished ophthalmopathy from stable hyperthyroidism, reaching 85% to 90% sensitivity and about 81% specificity in cross-validation and 80%/75% in testing. Most expanded thyroid clonotypes (frequency above 0.001) were also detected in blood, a finding suggesting that blood repertoires may reflect thyroid immune responses.

V drops 5 bases and J drops 6 bases, leaving 13 bases in between. The CDR3 runs 14 residues from the cysteine to the phenylalanine. The only DNA kept is the CDR3, 42 bases in frame from the first base. In the germline V gene (reference sequence), CDR1 corresponds to SGHAT and CDR2 to FQDESV. Graves' hyperthyroidism was defined as stable when no progression to ophthalmopathy occurred over 18 months of follow-up. Hyperthyroidism patients were aged 18 to 65 years and newly diagnosed, with disease duration of less than 2 months. Any patient with an uncontrolled infection, another autoimmune disease, pregnancy or lactation was excluded. Diagnoses were established on the basis of clinical symptoms, serum thyroxine and TRAb, thyroid ultrasound, and orbital computed tomography. PBMCs were isolated from about 9.2 ml of fresh peripheral blood by Ficoll-Paque density gradient centrifugation. Total RNA was extracted using Trizol reagent, and RNA quality was assessed on an Agilent 2100 Bioanalyzer.

The TCR beta CDR3 regions were amplified from the RNA transcripts. A first-round RT-PCR of the TCR CDR3 used the HTBI primer set with the Qiagen OneStep RT-PCR kit. The libraries were constructed in a second round of multiplex PCR and then size-selected and purified. Sequencing of the libraries was done on an Illumina HiSeq2000 using paired-end 100 bp reads. On the study's bioinformatics: SOAPnuke was used to process the raw data, throwing out any read that contained adapters or uncalled bases, had a mean Phred below 15, or lacked an exact constant-primer or identifier match. High-quality paired reads were merged with COPE v1.2.5, and unique nucleotide sequences were defined as clonotypes. Clonotypes were aligned to IMGT TRBV, TRBD and TRBJ reference segments using MiTCR v1.1. The analysis was restricted to V-J combinations with a frequency above 0.0001, which together covered 99% to 99.2% of the repertoires. The TCS score was defined as F50 (clonal expansion) divided by E x V (chaos), with BLOSUM62-based TCRdist calculated between CDR3 peptides within each V-J. Welch's t-statistics and random forest reduced roughly 540 V-J features to about 13, which were used in a naive Bayes classifier (R e1071). The raw public reads went through TCRdb reprocessing: fastp at Q25, MiXCR clone calling, in-frame beta chains kept. Rows are combined by CDR3 protein, so each entry shows the most common genes and DNA. The V and J calls were determined by TCRdb, not by the authors. The sample table lists about 500,000 distinct CDR3 sequences, 16% of them with a count of one. The ten largest clones represent about 18% of the sample.

There are many counts of this clonotype. The specificity of this receptor is unknown. Base quality data are lacking; no much larger clone is found one base away. The receptor chain draws on TRBV11-1 and TRBJ2-2; no D segment can be confidently identified. Sequencing was done on a sample of blood. The TCR originated in a woman between 18 and 29 years old with Graves' hyperthyroidism. The nucleotide sequence is given as TGTGCCAGCAGCGCCGTAGAGGCAGCCGGGGAGCTGTTTTTT. Translated, this is CASSAVEAAGELFF.